Below are 20 T cell receptor beta chains sequenced from a single sample in a study of shared clonotypes between healthy human individuals. Sequencing used immunoSEQ multiplex PCR; TCRdb keeps in-frame clones, though not all of them. The data show approximately 95,000 clones, approximately 61% seen once. The specimen was memory CD8+ T cells sorted from blood. The subset denotes: CD45RO+ cells pooled with CCR7-negative TemRA cells. Every receptor here comes from a man aged 25-45 years in good health.

This clone was seen just once. This sequence joins TRBV5-5 and TRBJ2-4, with 8 bases lining up with TRBD2. Losses at the gene ends were 5 bases for V and 5 bases for J; bases not matched to a gene: 6. Germline V gene lookup returns CDR1 SGHKS and CDR2 YYEKEE (reference sequence). The CDR3 spans 14 residues. The CDR3 reads CASRPLAVENIQYF. The CDR3 DNA follows: TGTGCCAGCAGACCACTAGCGGTCGAAAACATTCAGTACTTC. The full variable domain, its missing parts supplied by reference TRBV5-5 and TRBJ2-4, is DAGVTQSPTHLIKTRGQQVTLRCSPISGHKSVSWYQQVLGQGPQFIFQYYEKEERGRGNFPDRFSARQFPNYSSELNVNALLLGDSALYLCASRPLAVENIQYFGAGTRLSVL.

There are a few counts of this clone. The same CDR3 is also encoded by other DNA sequences in this sample. The genes are TRBV4-1 and TRBJ1-2, with a tentative D call TRBD1 (5 bases). Germline V lookup: CDR1 MGHRA, CDR2 YSYEKL. The CDR3 extends over 15 amino acids. Trimming left V 1 base short and J 4 bases short, with 13 bases between. The CDR3 DNA sequence: TGCGCCAGCAGCCAAGGGCAGGGCGGCGGCTATGGCTACACCTTC. It specifies CASSQGQGGGYGYTF.

The chain uses TRBV4-1 and TRBJ1-5, with TRBD1 matching over 8 bases. Unmatched junction bases numbered 7, after V lost 0 bases and J lost 6 bases. This CDR3 region has 16 residues. In germline, CDR1 is MGHRA, CDR2 YSYEKL. This CDR3 reads CASSQDPPGGSQPQHF. In DNA form, the CDR3 reads TGCGCCAGCAGCCAAGATCCCCCAGGGGGCAGTCAGCCCCAGCATTTT.

In this sample, this clone turned up a few times. The chain joins TRBV9 to TRBJ2-1; the match to TRBD2 covers 7 bases. This CDR3 has 14 amino acids. In germline, CDR1 is SGDLS, CDR2 YYNGEE. With 3 bases clipped from V and 8 bases from J, the junction kept 8 bases outside the gene matches. In nucleotides, the CDR3 is TGTGCCAGCAGCGCTAGCGGCCAGAATGATGAGCAGTTCTTC. Its translation is CASSASGQNDEQFF.

The chain carries TRBV7-9 and TRBJ1-1; 7 nucleotides match TRBD1. Germline values: CDR1 SEHNR, CDR2 FQNEAQ (reference sequence). J was trimmed by 2 bases and V by 5 bases; bases with no gene match: 11. The CDR3 spans 16 residues. CDR3 amino acids: CASSERGDRVNTEAFF. The CDR3 bases are TGTGCCAGCAGCGAAAGAGGGGACAGAGTTAACACTGAAGCTTTCTTT. Using reference TRBV7-9 and TRBJ1-1 for the parts outside the CDR3, the full variable domain is DTGVSQNPRHKITKRGQNVTFRCDPISEHNRLYWYRQTLGQGPEFLTYFQNEAQLEKSRLLSDRFSAERPKGSFSTLEIQRTEQGDSAMYLCASSERGDRVNTEAFFGQGTRLTVV.

The chain employs TRBV28 and TRBJ2-7, with 9 bases aligning to TRBD1. Germline V CDR1 and CDR2: MDHEN, SYDVKM. V dropped 5 bases and J dropped 0; count of bases not matched to a gene: 8. This CDR3 spans 16 amino acids. In nucleotides, the CDR3 is TGTGCCAGCAGTCTTACAGGGGGCCCCAGCTCCTACGAGCAGTACTTC. As protein: CASSLTGGPSSYEQYF.

This clone was observed a few times. Other nucleotide sequences from this sample produce the same CDR3. This rearrangement joins TRBV7-9 to TRBJ2-3; 12 nucleotides match TRBD2. CDR3 length equals 15 residues. Germline V CDR1 and CDR2: SEHNR, FQNEAQ (reference sequence). J lost 6 bases, V lost 1 base, and 2 bases had no gene match. The CDR3, as DNA: TGTGCCAGCAGCTTAGTGACTAGCGGGAGTGATACGCAGTATTTT. It is translated as CASSLVTSGSDTQYF.

The V call is TRBV5-4, the J call TRBJ2-7, with a weak D call TRBD2 (6 bases). Germline V gives CDR1 SGHNT, CDR2 YYREEE (reference sequence). Deletions cut 8 bases from V and 2 bases from J, with 14 bases between. The length of the CDR3 is 13 residues. CDR3 nucleotides: TGTGCCAGTACAGTCGGGGGTACCTACGAGCAGTACTTC. Translation: CASTVGGTYEQYF. The full variable domain, rest sourced from reference TRBV5-4 and TRBJ2-7, is ETGVTQSPTHLIKTRGQQVTLRCSSQSGHNTVSWYQQALGQGPQFIFQYYREEENGRGNFPPRFSGLQFPNYSSELNVNALELDDSALYLCASTVGGTYEQYFGPGTRLTVT.

The V and J genes are TRBV15 and TRBJ2-1; D is tentatively TRBD1 or TRBD2 (5 bases each). This CDR3 has 14 residues. V was clipped by 9 bases and J by 1 base, with 13 bases between them. Germline-derived CDR1 and CDR2 are LNHNV and YYDKDF (reference sequence). The CDR3 here is CATKRDLSYNEQFF. In DNA form, the CDR3 reads TGTGCCACAAAACGGGACCTTTCCTACAATGAGCAGTTCTTC.

The rearrangement uses TRBV9 and TRBJ1-5, with 7 nucleotides matching TRBD1. Losses at the gene ends were 6 bases for V and 15 bases for J; bases not matched to a gene: 36. Germline V gene data show CDR1 as SGDLS and CDR2 as YYNGEE. The CDR3 consists of 20 residues. CDR3 protein: CASIRTGGTGNSRPGQPPHF. In DNA, the CDR3 is TGTGCCAGCATTAGGACTGGAGGGACCGGGAATAGCCGACCGGGACAGCCTCCGCATTTT.

This clone has at least ten counts. The chain carries TRBV28 and TRBJ1-1; D is possibly TRBD1 (5 bases). Germline lookup yields CDR1 MDHEN and CDR2 SYDVKM. Trimming shortened V by 7 bases and J by 0 bases, and 21 bases separated the two germline ends. The CDR3 loop spans 17 amino acids. This chain's CDR3 is CASIPGGVARLNTEAFF. CDR3 nucleotides: TGTGCCAGCATCCCAGGAGGGGTAGCCAGACTGAACACTGAAGCTTTCTTT.

This clone was detected a few times. The rearrangement links TRBV29-1 to TRBJ2-7; D may be TRBD1 (6 bases). Trimming cost V 6 bases and J 7 bases, with 16 bases left between them. The germline V gene has CDR1 SQVTM and CDR2 ANQGSEA. The CDR3 is 12 amino acids. CDR3 nucleotide sequence: TGCAGCGTGGGGACATACCAGGGAGAGCAGTACTTC. Amino acids: CSVGTYQGEQYF.

This clone was seen repeatedly, ten times or more. The same CDR3 is also encoded by other DNA sequences in this sample. The chain carries TRBV6-5 and TRBJ2-1, with D perhaps TRBD2 (6 bases). CDR1 is MNHEY, CDR2 SVGAGI, per germline. The CDR3 runs to 15 residues. V dropped 5 bases and J dropped 0 bases, with 11 bases sitting between them. The CDR3 is CASSPGLDSYNEQFF. CDR3 sequence (DNA): TGTGCCAGCAGTCCGGGACTCGACTCCTACAATGAGCAGTTCTTC.

Concerning this clone itself: This sample includes further DNA sequences coding for the same CDR3. The V and J genes are TRBV28 and TRBJ2-7, with unresolved D. The germline V gene has CDR1 MDHEN and CDR2 SYDVKM. V was shortened by 3 bases and J by 4 bases, with 4 bases between the two germline ends. The CDR3 spans 11 residues. The CDR3 DNA is TGTGCCAGCAGTTTGGGGTACGAGCAGTACTTC. Its protein product is CASSLGYEQYF.

This chain connects TRBV5-4 to TRBJ2-5; 8 positions match TRBD2. This CDR3 comprises 13 residues. After removal of 4 bases from V and 5 bases from J, the junction contained 4 bases not matched to a gene. Germline CDR1 reads SGHNT; CDR2 reads YYREEE (reference sequence). CDR3: CASSIPGGETQYF. CDR3 bases: TGTGCCAGCAGCATCCCGGGGGGGGAGACCCAGTACTTC.

This clone was counted between two and nine times. The V and J genes are TRBV30 and TRBJ1-1, with D possibly matching TRBD1 (5 bases). Germline V lookup: CDR1 GTSNPN, CDR2 SVGIG (reference sequence). V lost 1 base and J 6 bases, leaving 21 bases between the germline ends. The CDR3 runs to 16 residues. The DNA for the CDR3 is TGTGCCTGGAGTGACCGGGGGAAACCCTCGAGCGCTGAAGCTTTCTTT. It is translated as CAWSDRGKPSSAEAFF.

The table lists this clone with many counts. This chain connects TRBV28 to TRBJ2-1; 8 bases map to TRBD2. CDR3 length equals 16 residues. J gave up 7 bases and V 8 bases, and 16 bases lay outside the gene matches. Germline V CDR1 and CDR2: MDHEN, SYDVKM. The CDR3 reads CASQTSWTSLLNEQFF. CDR3 DNA: TGTGCCAGCCAAACCTCTTGGACTAGCCTTTTGAATGAGCAGTTCTTC.

The chain employs TRBV7-9 and TRBJ2-6; D remains ambiguous. This CDR3 has 14 amino acids. V was cut by 3 bases and J by 2 bases, with 5 bases left in between. From germline, CDR1 is SEHNR and CDR2 FQNEAQ (reference sequence). DNA of the CDR3: TGTGCCAGCAGCTTGGAGACTGGGGCCAACGTCCTGACTTTC. It is translated as CASSLETGANVLTF. Based on the CDR3 plus reference TRBV7-9 and TRBJ2-6, the full variable domain is DTGVSQNPRHKITKRGQNVTFRCDPISEHNRLYWYRQTLGQGPEFLTYFQNEAQLEKSRLLSDRFSAERPKGSFSTLEIQRTEQGDSAMYLCASSLETGANVLTFGAGSRLTVL.

This chain links TRBV28 with TRBJ1-1; no firm D call. Trimming took off 3 bases at V and 11 bases at J, with 10 bases between the two ends. This CDR3 has 11 amino acids. Germline V gene lookup returns CDR1 MDHEN and CDR2 SYDVKM. The CDR3 here is CASSLGLTAFF. The CDR3 DNA reads as TGTGCCAGCAGTTTGGGATTAACTGCTTTCTTT. The whole variable domain, filled in from reference TRBV28 and TRBJ1-1, reads DVKVTQSSRYLVKRTGEKVFLECVQDMDHENMFWYRQDPGLGLRLIYFSYDVKMKEKGDIPEGYSVSREKKERFSLILESASTNQTSMYLCASSLGLTAFFGQGTRLTVV.

The chain employs TRBV11-2 and TRBJ2-3; the match to TRBD2 covers 10 bases. CDR1 SGHAT and CDR2 FQNNGV come from the germline V gene. The V gene end was trimmed by 0 bases and the J gene end by 1 base; junction bases not matched to a gene: 10. CDR3 length: 19 amino acids. The CDR3 bases are TGTGCCAGCAGCTTAGACACTAGCGGGACGCGATTCGGCACAGATACGCAGTATTTT. Protein sequence: CASSLDTSGTRFGTDTQYF.